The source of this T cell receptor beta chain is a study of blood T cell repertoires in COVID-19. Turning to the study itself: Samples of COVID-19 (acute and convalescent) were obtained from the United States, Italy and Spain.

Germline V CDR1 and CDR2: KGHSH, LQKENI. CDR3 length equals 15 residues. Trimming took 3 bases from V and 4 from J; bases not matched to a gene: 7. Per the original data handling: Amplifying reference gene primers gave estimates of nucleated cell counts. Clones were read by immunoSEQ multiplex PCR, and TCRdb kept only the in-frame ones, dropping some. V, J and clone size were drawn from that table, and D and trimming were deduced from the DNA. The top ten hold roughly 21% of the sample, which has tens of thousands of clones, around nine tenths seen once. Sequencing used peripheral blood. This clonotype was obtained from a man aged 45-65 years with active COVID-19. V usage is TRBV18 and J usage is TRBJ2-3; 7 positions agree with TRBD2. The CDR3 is CASSPTGLPSDTQYF. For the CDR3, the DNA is TGTGCCAGCTCACCTACGGGACTACCATCAGATACGCAGTATTTT. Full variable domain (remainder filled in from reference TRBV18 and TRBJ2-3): NAGVMQNPRHLVRRRGQEARLRCSPMKGHSHVYWYRQLPEEGLKFMVYLQKENIIDESGMPKERFSAEFPKEGPSILRIQQVVRGDSAAYFCASSPTGLPSDTQYFGPGTRLTVL.